The source of this T cell receptor (beta chain) is a study of blood T cell repertoires in COVID-19. Overall study: Researchers got acute and convalescent COVID-19 samples from the United States, Italy and Spain. Nucleic acid was either cDNA or gDNA, and it came from T cells, B-cell-depleted T cells, or PBMCs.

This clone was counted a single time. Per the study methods: Researchers report that nucleated cell counts were estimated from reference gene primer amplification. TCRdb's table, derived via immunoSEQ multiplex PCR, lists solely in-frame clones and lacks some. D and trimming were read from the DNA, whereas the V and J calls and clone size are those reported in that table. The sample lists about 250,000 clones; about 88% were seen once. The CDR3 is 15 amino acids. After removal of 3 bases from V and 4 bases from J, the junction contained 6 bases not matched to a gene. Germline assignment: CDR1 SGDLS and CDR2 YYNGEE.

This clonotype was sampled from a middle-aged woman who had recovered from COVID-19. Sequenced input: peripheral blood. The chain joins TRBV9 to TRBJ1-1; 10 bases fit TRBD1. CDR3 protein: CASSAGDRGGTEAFF. The CDR3 DNA reads TGTGCCAGCAGCGCCGGGGACAGGGGCGGCACTGAAGCTTTCTTT.